These T cell receptor beta chains were read from a single sample in a study of beta chain features in type 1 diabetes. The protocol was immunoSEQ multiplex PCR, while the TCRdb copy is restricted to in-frame clones and leaves out a portion. The repertoire holds fewer than 250,000 clones, with 55% to 70% as singletons. Sample: naive CD4+ T cells from blood. Source of these receptors: a man aged 25-45 years in good health. Each CDR3 is given with its conserved first and last residue. The D gene is left open where the match is weak. Size is stated for part of the rows, as once, few or many counts, or as a class when the clone is expanded.

>.|.|TRBV2|TRBJ2-4
TGTGCCAGCACCCTACTACAAGTAGCCAAAAACATTCAGTACTTC
CASTLLQVAKNIQYF
>.|TRBD1|TRBV2|TRBJ1-4
TGTGCCAGCAGCCAGGGGGAGGATGAAAAACTGTTTTTT
CASSQGEDEKLFF
>.|TRBD1|TRBV7-2|TRBJ2-2
TGTGCCAGCAGAGGACAGGGGGCGGGCACCGGGGAGCTGTTTTTT
CASRGQGAGTGELFF
>.|.|TRBV2|TRBJ2-1
TGTGCCAGCGGTCGTACAGGGTCCTACAATGAGCAGTTCTTC
CASGRTGSYNEQFF
>.|TRBD1|TRBV11-2|TRBJ2-7
TGTGCCAGCAGCCCAGACAGGGATGGCGAGCAGTACTTC
CASSPDRDGEQYF
>.|.|TRBV4-1|TRBJ1-2
TGCGCCAGCAGCCAAGGAGACGTAAGGGGACTCTATGGCTACACCTTC
CASSQGDVRGLYGYTF
>.|.|TRBV29-1|TRBJ1-3
TGCAGCGCGACAGCGGGAAACACCATATATTTT
CSATAGNTIYF
>.|.|TRBV29-1|TRBJ2-3
TGCAGCGGTAACAGGGATGGCACAGATACGCAGTATTTT
CSGNRDGTDTQYF
>few|.|TRBV29-1|TRBJ2-7
TGCAGCGTTGGAGTTTCCTACGAGCAGTACTTC
CSVGVSYEQYF
>.|TRBD1|TRBV29-1|TRBJ1-4
TGCAGCGTGACAGGGACTAATGAAAAACTGTTTTTT
CSVTGTNEKLFF
>.|.|TRBV29-1|TRBJ2-1
TGCAGCGTTGCCAGGGGCGATGAGCAGTTCTTC
CSVARGDEQFF
>once|.|TRBV18|TRBJ2-5
TGTGCCAGCTCACCACAACATGCCCTGGAGACCCAGTACTTC
CASSPQHALETQYF
>.|.|TRBV21-1|TRBJ2-3
TGTGCCAGCAGCTTACAGGGTTCTAGCACAGATACGCAGTATTTT
CASSLQGSSTDTQYF
>few|TRBD2|TRBV29-1|TRBJ2-1
TGCAGCGTTGGGGGGACTAGCCGGCAGTTCTTC
CSVGGTSRQFF
>.|TRBD1|TRBV25-1|TRBJ2-7
TGTGCCAGCAGTGATAGACAGGGGGCGAGCTCCTACGAGCAGTACTTC
CASSDRQGASSYEQYF
>.|.|TRBV5-4|TRBJ2-5
TGTGCCAGCAGCACTGGGGGCGGAGGAGAGACCCAGTACTTC
CASSTGGGGETQYF
>few|.|TRBV28|TRBJ1-1
TGTGCCAGCAGTTCCATGAACTCTGAAGCTTTCTTT
CASSSMNSEAFF
>.|.|TRBV29-1|TRBJ1-1
TGCAGCGTTTGCCTGCAGAGTGGTGCCACTGAAGCTTTCTTT
CSVCLQSGATEAFF
>.|.|TRBV4-2|TRBJ1-2
TGTGCCAGCAGCCGAGATGACGGACCAAACTATGGCTACACCTTC
CASSRDDGPNYGYTF
>.|.|TRBV7-9|TRBJ1-1
TGTGCCAGCAGCTCGGGCGGACGTATGAACACTGAAGCTTTCTTT
CASSSGGRMNTEAFF
>.|.|TRBV10-3|TRBJ2-1
TGTGCCATCAGCCTAGGCGTTGGGGCCGGTGAGCAGTTCTTC
CAISLGVGAGEQFF
>few|.|TRBV9|TRBJ2-1
TGTGCCAGCAGCGCCGACAATGAGCAGTTCTTC
CASSADNEQFF
>.|.|TRBV6-5|TRBJ2-7
TGTGCCAGCAGTTTGGACTACGAGCAGTACTTC
CASSLDYEQYF
>.|.|TRBV6-6|TRBJ1-2
TGTGCCAGCAGCCCTCGTGAGACTGGCTACACCTTC
CASSPRETGYTF
>.|TRBD1|TRBV30|TRBJ1-2
TGTGCCTGGAGTAGGGACAGCCGGTTGATTAACTATGGCTACACCTTC
CAWSRDSRLINYGYTF
>few|.|TRBV30|TRBJ2-7
TGTGCCCATTACCGGCTACCCTTCCGGGAGTACTTC
CAHYRLPFREYF
>few|.|TRBV10-3|TRBJ2-7
TGTGCCATCCAGGGTTCCTACGAGCAGTACTTC
CAIQGSYEQYF
>.|TRBD2|TRBV4-3|TRBJ2-1
TGCGCCAGCAGGATAGCGGGAGGGCCGTCCGAGCAGTTCTTC
CASRIAGGPSEQFF
>.|TRBD2|TRBV29-1|TRBJ2-5
TGCAGCGTCGAGGGAGCGGGAGGGCCAATGGAGACCCAGTACTTC
CSVEGAGGPMETQYF
>once|.|TRBV30|TRBJ2-7
TGTGCCTGGAGCGGGACTGGGGACTACGAGCAGTACTTC
CAWSGTGDYEQYF
>.|.|TRBV29-1|TRBJ2-5
TGCAGTATGAGGGCTTTCCAAGAGACCCAGTACTTC
CSMRAFQETQYF
>few|.|TRBV29-1|TRBJ2-3
TGCAGCGTGGGACGAGTTTTGGGTGATACGCAGTATTTT
CSVGRVLGDTQYF
>.|.|TRBV9|TRBJ2-7
TGTGCCAGCAGCGTAGGTACAGGCTTGAACTCCTACGAGCAGTACTTC
CASSVGTGLNSYEQYF
>.|TRBD1|TRBV15|TRBJ2-1
TGTGCCACCAGCAGAGATCTGGACAGGGGCTCCTACAATGAGCAGTTCTTC
CATSRDLDRGSYNEQFF
>few|.|TRBV29-1|TRBJ2-5
TGCAGCGTTGAGCGGGCCCTGGGGGAGACCCAGTACTTC
CSVERALGETQYF
>.|.|TRBV5-1|TRBJ2-3
TGCGCCAGCAGTCCCGGACCACTCACGACAGATACGCAGTATTTT
CASSPGPLTTDTQYF
>.|TRBD1|TRBV11-1|TRBJ2-5
TGTGCCAGCAGCCGGACAGGGTACCAAGAGACCCAGTACTTC
CASSRTGYQETQYF
>.|TRBD1|TRBV6-6|TRBJ2-7
TGTGCCAGCAGTTTGGGACAGGGCTACGAGCAGTACTTC
CASSLGQGYEQYF
>.|.|TRBV5-4|TRBJ2-3
TGTGCCAGCAGCTTGGTGGTGAGCGCAGATACGCAGTATTTT
CASSLVVSADTQYF
>.|TRBD2|TRBV25-1|TRBJ2-4
TGTGCCAGCAGCAACGGGGGGTTAGCCAAAAACATTCAGTACTTC
CASSNGGLAKNIQYF
>.|.|TRBV7-9|TRBJ2-2
TGTGCCAGCAGCTCGACCGGGTCCTCCCCCGGGGAGCTGTTTTTT
CASSSTGSSPGELFF
>.|.|TRBV7-9|TRBJ2-2
TGTGCCAGCAGCTTACCCCCCCCTTCCGGGGAGCTGTTTTTT
CASSLPPPSGELFF
>.|.|TRBV27|TRBJ2-7
TGTGCCAGCAGTTTCTCACCCGGACTACCCTACGAGCAGTACTTC
CASSFSPGLPYEQYF